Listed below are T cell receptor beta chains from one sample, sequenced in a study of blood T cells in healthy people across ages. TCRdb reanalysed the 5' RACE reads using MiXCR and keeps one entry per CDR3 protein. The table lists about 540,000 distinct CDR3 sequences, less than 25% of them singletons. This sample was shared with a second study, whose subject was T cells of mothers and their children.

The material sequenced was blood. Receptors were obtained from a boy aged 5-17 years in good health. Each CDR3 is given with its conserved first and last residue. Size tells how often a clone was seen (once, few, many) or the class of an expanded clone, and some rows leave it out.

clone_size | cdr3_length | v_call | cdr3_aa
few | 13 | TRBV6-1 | CASSQTDQEKPHF
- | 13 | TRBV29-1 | CSVDGGLVETQYF
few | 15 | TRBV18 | CASSPSGDGVYEQYF
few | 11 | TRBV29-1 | CSGEANDGYTF
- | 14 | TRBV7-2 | CASSLVDSLFGYTF
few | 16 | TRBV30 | CAWSRKGGGVKNIQYF
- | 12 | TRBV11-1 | CASSDQGSGYTF
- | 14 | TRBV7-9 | CASSSQDRHYGYTF
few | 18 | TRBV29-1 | CSVEKMRGAVSSYNEQFF
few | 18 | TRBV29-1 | CSVEHSGTGGRGRYGYTF
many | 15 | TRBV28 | CASSVSPRSKNIQYF
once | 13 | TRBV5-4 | CASSTNTGEKLFF
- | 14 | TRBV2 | CASSEATSQETQYF
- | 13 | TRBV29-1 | CSVFRQGAQGYTF
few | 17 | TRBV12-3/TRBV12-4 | CASSFANGGDREETQYF
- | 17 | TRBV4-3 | CASSQDRVGDFGNTIYF
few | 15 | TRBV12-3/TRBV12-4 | CASSVEDRLYNEQFF
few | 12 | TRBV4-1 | CASSHIYNEQFF
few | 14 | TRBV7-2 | CASSLAPEGQGEFF
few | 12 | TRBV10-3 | CAIRGGFNEQFF
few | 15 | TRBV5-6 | CASSRTSGIRETQYF
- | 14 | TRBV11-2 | CASSLGGGAHEQFF
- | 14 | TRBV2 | CASWFTGPQETQYF
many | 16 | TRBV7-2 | CASSLRAGAGNQPQHF
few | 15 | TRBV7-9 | CASRYTPAVHNEQFF
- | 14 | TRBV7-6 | CASSLEDRDSPLHF
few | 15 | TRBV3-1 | CASSLTGNRQNGYTF
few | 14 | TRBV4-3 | CASSQIADGNEQFF